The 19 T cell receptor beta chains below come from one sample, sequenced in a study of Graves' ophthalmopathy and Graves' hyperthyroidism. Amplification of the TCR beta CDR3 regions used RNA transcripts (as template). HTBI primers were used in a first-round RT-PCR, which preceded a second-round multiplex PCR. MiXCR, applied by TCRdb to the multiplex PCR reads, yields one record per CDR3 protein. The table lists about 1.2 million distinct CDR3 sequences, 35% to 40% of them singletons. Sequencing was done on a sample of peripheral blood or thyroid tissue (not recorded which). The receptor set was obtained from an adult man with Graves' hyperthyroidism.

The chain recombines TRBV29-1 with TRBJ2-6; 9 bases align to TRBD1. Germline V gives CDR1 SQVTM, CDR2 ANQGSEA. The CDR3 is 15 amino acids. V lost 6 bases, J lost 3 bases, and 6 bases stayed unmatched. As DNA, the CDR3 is TGCAGCGTCACGACAGGGGGTGGTGGGGCCAACGTCCTGACTTTC. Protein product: CSVTTGGGGANVLTF. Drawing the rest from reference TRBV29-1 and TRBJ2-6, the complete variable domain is SAVISQKPSRDICQRGTSLTIQCQVDSQVTMMFWYRQQPGQSLTLIATANQGSEATYESGFVIDKFPISRPNLTFSTLTVSNMSPEDSSIYLCSVTTGGGGANVLTFGAGSRLTVL.

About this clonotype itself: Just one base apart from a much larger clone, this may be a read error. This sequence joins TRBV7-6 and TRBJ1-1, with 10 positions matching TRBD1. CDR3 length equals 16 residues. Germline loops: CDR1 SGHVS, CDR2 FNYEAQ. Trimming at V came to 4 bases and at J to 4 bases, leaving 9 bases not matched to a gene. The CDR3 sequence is CASSSIPDRGSTEAFF. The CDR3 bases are TGTGCCAGCAGCTCTATTCCGGACAGGGGGAGCACTGAAGCTTTCTTT.

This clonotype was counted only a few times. The CDR3 DNA follows: TGTGCCATACTTAAGGCCGAGCAGTACTTC. This encodes CAILKAEQYF. The chain employs TRBV10-3 and TRBJ2-7, with D unresolved. With 9 bases removed from V and 6 bases from J, the gap between germline ends came to 9 bases. Germline V gives CDR1 ENHRY, CDR2 SYGVKD. The CDR3 runs to 10 residues.

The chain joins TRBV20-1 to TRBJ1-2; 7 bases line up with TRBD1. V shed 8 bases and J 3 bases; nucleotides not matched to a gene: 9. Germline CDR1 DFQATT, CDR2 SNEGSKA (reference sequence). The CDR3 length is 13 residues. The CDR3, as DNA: TGCAGTTACCCTACAGGGGTGCACTATGGCTACACCTTC. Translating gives CSYPTGVHYGYTF.

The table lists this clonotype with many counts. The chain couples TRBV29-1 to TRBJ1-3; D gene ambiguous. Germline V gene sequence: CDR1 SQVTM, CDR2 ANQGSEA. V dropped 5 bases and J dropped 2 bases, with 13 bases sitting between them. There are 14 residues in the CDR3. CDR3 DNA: TGCAGCGTTTTTGAGGTAACACCTGGAAACACCATATATTTT. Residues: CSVFEVTPGNTIYF.

The CDR3 sequence: CAISESGDEQPQHF. In DNA, the CDR3 is TGTGCCATCAGTGAGTCAGGGGACGAGCAGCCCCAGCATTTT. The V and J genes are TRBV10-3 and TRBJ1-5, with a tentative D call TRBD1 (5 bases). Looked up from germline, CDR1 is ENHRY and CDR2 is SYGVKD. The CDR3 loop spans 14 amino acids. V lost 0 bases and J lost 7, with 10 bases in between.

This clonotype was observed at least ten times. CDR3 DNA sequence: TGTGCCAGCAGCAGAAGGGACAGGACAAACTATGGCTACACCTTC. Its protein product is CASSRRDRTNYGYTF. This chain uses TRBV7-8 with TRBJ1-2, with 8 bases that match TRBD1. CDR1 is SGHVS and CDR2 is FQNEAQ in the germline V gene. The V gene end was trimmed by 5 bases and the J gene end by 2 bases; junction bases not matched to a gene: 7. This CDR3 spans 15 amino acids.

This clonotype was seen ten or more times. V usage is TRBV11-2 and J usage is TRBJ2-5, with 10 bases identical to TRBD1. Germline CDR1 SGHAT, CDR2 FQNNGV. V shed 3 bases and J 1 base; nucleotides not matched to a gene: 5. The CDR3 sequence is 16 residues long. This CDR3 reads CASSLDRGTSQETQYF. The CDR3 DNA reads TGTGCCAGCAGCTTGGACAGGGGGACTAGCCAAGAGACCCAGTACTTC.

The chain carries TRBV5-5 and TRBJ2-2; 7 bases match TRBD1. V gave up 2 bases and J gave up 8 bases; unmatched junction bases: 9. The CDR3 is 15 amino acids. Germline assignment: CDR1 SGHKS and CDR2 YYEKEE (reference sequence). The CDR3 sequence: CASSFRDSFLGELFF. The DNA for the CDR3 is TGTGCCAGCAGCTTCAGGGACAGCTTCCTTGGGGAGCTGTTTTTT.

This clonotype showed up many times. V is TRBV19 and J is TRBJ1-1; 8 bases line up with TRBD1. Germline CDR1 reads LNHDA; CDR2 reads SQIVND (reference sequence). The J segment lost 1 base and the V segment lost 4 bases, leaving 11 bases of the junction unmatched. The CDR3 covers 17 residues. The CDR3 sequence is CASSTKDRVIKNTEAFF. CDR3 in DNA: TGTGCCAGTAGTACAAAGGACAGGGTGATTAAGAACACTGAAGCTTTCTTT.

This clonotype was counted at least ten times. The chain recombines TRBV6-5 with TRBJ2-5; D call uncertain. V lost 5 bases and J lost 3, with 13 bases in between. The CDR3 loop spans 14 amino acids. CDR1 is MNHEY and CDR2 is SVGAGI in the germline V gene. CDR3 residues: CASSQPDVEETQYF. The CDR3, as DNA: TGTGCCAGCAGTCAGCCGGACGTTGAAGAGACCCAGTACTTC.

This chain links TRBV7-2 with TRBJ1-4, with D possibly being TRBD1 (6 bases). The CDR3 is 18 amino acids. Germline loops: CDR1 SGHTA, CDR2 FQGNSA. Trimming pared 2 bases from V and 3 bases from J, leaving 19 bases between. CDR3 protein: CASSLLRLGGGPNEKLFF. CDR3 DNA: TGTGCCAGCAGCTTATTACGCCTTGGTGGGGGGCCTAATGAAAAACTGTTTTTT. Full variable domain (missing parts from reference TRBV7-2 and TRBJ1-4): GAGVSQSPSNKVTEKGKDVELRCDPISGHTALYWYRQSLGQGLEFLIYFQGNSAPDKSGLPSDRFSAERTGGSVSTLTIQRTQQEDSAVYLCASSLLRLGGGPNEKLFFGSGTQLSVL.

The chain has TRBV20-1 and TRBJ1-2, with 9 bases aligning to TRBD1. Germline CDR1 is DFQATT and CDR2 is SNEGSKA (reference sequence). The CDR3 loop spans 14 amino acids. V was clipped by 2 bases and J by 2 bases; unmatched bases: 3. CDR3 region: CSARYRGQNYGYTF. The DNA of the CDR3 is TGCAGTGCTAGATACAGGGGGCAGAACTATGGCTACACCTTC.

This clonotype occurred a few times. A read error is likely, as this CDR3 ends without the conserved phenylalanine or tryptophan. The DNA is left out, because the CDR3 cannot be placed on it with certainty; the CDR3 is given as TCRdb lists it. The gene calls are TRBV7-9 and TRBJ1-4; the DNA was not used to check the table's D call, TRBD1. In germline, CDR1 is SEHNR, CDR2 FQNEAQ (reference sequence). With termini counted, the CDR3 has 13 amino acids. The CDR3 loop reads CASSQEYGAGVAY.

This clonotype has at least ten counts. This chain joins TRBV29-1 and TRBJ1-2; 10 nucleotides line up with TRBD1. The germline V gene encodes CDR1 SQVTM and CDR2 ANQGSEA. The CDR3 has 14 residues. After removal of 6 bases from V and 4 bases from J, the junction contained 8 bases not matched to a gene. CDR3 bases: TGCAGCGTGCCGGGACAGGGGCTTACCTATGGCTACACCTTC. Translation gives CSVPGQGLTYGYTF.

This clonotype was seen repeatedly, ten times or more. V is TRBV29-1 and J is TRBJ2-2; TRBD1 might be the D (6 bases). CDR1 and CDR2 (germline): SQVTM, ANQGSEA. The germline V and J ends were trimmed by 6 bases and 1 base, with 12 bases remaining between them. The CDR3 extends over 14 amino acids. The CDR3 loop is CSVRRTENTGELFF. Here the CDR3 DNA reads TGCAGCGTGCGACGGACAGAGAACACCGGGGAGCTGTTTTTT.

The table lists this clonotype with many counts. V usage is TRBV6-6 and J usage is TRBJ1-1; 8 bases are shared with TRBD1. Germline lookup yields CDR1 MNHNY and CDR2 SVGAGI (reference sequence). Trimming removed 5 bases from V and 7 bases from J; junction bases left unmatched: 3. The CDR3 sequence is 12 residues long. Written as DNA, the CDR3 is TGTGCCAGCAGTCAGGGGGCACTTGAAGCTTTCTTT. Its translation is CASSQGALEAFF.

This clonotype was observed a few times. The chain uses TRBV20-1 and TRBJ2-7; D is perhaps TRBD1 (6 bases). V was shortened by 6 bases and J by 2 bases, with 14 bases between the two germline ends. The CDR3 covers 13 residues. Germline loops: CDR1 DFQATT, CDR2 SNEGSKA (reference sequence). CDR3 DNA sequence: TGCAGTGCCCCGACAGGCCAGACCTACGAGCAGTACTTC. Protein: CSAPTGQTYEQYF.

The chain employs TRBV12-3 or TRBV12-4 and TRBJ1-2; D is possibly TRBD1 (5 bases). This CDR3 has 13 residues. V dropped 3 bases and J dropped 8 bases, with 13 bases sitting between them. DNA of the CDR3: TGTGCCAGCAGTTTGCCAAGGGGAGTCGGCTACACCTTC. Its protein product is CASSLPRGVGYTF.